This is a list of T cell receptor beta chains from one sample in a study of blood T cell repertoires in COVID-19. Measured with immunoSEQ multiplex PCR; TCRdb has only the in-frame clones, and not every one. The sample has roughly 250,000 clones; roughly 90% are singletons. The specimen was PBMCs or T cells enriched from blood (not recorded which). These receptors originate from a woman aged 40 to 49 with acute COVID-19. CDR3s include the opening cysteine and the closing phenylalanine or tryptophan. D genes are given only for firm matches. The size entry is marked missing in some rows and otherwise reads once, few, many or a size class.

CDR3,DNA,size,D,J,V
CATSDPGLTKRNEQFF,TGTGCCACCAGTGACCCGGGACTAACGAAACGAAATGAGCAGTTCTTC,NA,TRBD2,TRBJ2-1,TRBV24-1
CAWSAEGTAYNSPLHF,TGTGCCTGGAGCGCAGAAGGGACAGCATATAATTCACCCCTCCACTTT,NA,TRBD1,TRBJ1-6,TRBV30
CAWSYISYEQYF,TGTGCCTGGAGTTACATTTCCTACGAGCAGTACTTC,NA,NA,TRBJ2-7,TRBV30
CASSLGQLNTEAFF,TGTGCCAGCAGCTTGGGACAACTCAACACTGAAGCTTTCTTT,NA,NA,TRBJ1-1,TRBV7-2
CAWMVRQGANSPLHF,TGTGCCTGGATGGTCAGACAGGGTGCTAATTCACCCCTCCACTTT,NA,TRBD1,TRBJ1-6,TRBV30
CSVEDSLVSYNEQFF,TGCAGCGTTGAAGATAGCTTAGTTTCCTACAATGAGCAGTTCTTC,NA,NA,TRBJ2-1,TRBV29-1
CASSEIAGAYEQYF,TGTGCCAGCAGTGAAATAGCGGGAGCCTACGAGCAGTACTTC,NA,TRBD2,TRBJ2-7,TRBV2
CASSPTGPRGETQYF,TGTGCCAGCAGTCCCACGGGGCCTCGGGGGGAGACCCAGTACTTC,NA,NA,TRBJ2-5,TRBV5-4
CASSLGAYEQFF,TGCGCCAGCAGCTTGGGAGCATATGAGCAGTTCTTC,once,NA,TRBJ2-1,TRBV5-1
CASRNTGARGEKLFF,TGTGCCAGTAGGAACACAGGGGCTAGGGGTGAAAAACTGTTTTTT,once,TRBD1,TRBJ1-4,TRBV19
CSAGHPGELFF,TGCAGTGCCGGACACCCCGGGGAGCTGTTTTTT,NA,NA,TRBJ2-2,TRBV20-1
CASSVRDKYYGYTF,TGTGCCAGCAGCGTCAGGGACAAATACTATGGCTACACCTTC,NA,NA,TRBJ1-2,TRBV7-2
CASRRSGLQSSYEQYF,TGTGCCAGCAGGCGGTCGGGTCTCCAGTCCTCCTACGAGCAGTACTTC,NA,NA,TRBJ2-7,TRBV27
CASSWGQGAEGYTF,TGTGCCAGCAGTTGGGGACAGGGGGCGGAGGGCTACACCTTC,NA,TRBD1,TRBJ1-2,TRBV27
CASSSTDISGNTIYF,TGTGCCAGCAGCTCGACAGATATCTCTGGAAACACCATATATTTT,NA,NA,TRBJ1-3,TRBV7-9
CASSPPGGSPSYNEQFF,TGTGCCAGCAGCCCCCCCGGGGGTAGCCCCTCCTACAATGAGCAGTTCTTC,NA,NA,TRBJ2-1,TRBV3-1/TRBV3-2